This T cell receptor delta chain appears in the sequencing data of a study of gamma-delta T cells after stem cell transplantation. TCRdb ran CATT on the RT-PCR reads. Among about 5,400 delta-chain clones listed, just over 9.5% were seen once. This clone was detected only a few times. Translating this DNA gives a protein that differs at residue 16 from the TCRdb one, which belongs to a much larger clone; a read error is likely, and the protein shown is this translation. The CDR3 is 19 amino acids. Germline-derived CDR1 and CDR2 are GEAIGNYY and EKD. The chain has TRDV2 and TRDJ1, with 13 bases aligning to TRDD3. The source of this sequence is a human donor. It is not recorded whose cells these are; they may come from a transplant donor. The specimen was gamma-delta T cells. CDR3 region: CACDTITGGYAPYTDNLIF. CDR3 DNA: TGTGCCTGTGACACAATTACTGGGGGATACGCTCCCTACACCGATAACCTCATCTTT.